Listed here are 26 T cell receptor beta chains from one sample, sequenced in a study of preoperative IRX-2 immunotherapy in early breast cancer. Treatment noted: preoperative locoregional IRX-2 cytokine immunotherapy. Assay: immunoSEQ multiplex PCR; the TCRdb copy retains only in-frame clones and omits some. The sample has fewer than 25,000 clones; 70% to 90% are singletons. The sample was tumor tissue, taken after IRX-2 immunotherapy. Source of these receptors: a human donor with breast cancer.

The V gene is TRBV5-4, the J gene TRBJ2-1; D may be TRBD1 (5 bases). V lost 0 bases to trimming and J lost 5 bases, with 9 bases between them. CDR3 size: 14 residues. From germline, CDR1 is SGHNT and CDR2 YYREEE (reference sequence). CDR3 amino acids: CASSLVQVDNEQFF. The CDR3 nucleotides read TGTGCCAGCAGCTTGGTACAGGTAGACAATGAGCAGTTCTTC.

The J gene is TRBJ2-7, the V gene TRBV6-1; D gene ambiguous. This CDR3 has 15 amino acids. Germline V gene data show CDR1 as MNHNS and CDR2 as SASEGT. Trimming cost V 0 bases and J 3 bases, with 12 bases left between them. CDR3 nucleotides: TGTGCCAGCAGTGAAGCGCACCCAGCTATCTACGAGCAGTACGTC. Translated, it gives CASSEAHPAIYEQYV.

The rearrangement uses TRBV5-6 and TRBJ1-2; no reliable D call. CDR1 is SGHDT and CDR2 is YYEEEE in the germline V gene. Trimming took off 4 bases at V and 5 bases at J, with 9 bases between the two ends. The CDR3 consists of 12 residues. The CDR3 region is CASSGLLYGYTF. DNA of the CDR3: TGTGCCAGCAGCGGACTCCTTTATGGCTACACCTTC.

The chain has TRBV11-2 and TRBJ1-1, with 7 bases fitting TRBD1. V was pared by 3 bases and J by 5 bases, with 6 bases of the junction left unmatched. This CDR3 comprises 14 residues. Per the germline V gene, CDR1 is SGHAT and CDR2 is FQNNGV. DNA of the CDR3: TGTGCCAGCAGCTTCCGGGACAGAATTACTGAAGCTTTCTTT. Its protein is CASSFRDRITEAFF.

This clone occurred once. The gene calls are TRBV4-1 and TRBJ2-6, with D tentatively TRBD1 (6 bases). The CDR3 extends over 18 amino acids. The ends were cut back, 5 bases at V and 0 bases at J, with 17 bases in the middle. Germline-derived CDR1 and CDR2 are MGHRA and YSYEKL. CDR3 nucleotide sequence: TGCGCCAGCAGCGGCCGGTGGGGACAAATCTCTGGGGCCAACGTCCTGACTTTC. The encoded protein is CASSGRWGQISGANVLTF.

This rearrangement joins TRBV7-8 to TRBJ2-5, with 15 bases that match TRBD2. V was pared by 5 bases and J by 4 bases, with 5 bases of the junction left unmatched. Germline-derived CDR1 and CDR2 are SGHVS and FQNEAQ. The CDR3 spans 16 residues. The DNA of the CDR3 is TGTGCCAGCAGCGAGGGGACTAGCGGGGGGCGAGAGACCCAGTACTTC. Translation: CASSEGTSGGRETQYF.

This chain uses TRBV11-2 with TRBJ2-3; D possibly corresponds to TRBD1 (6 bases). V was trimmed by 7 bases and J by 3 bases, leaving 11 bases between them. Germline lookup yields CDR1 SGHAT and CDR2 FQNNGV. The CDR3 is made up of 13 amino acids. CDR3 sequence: CASTQQGTDTQYF. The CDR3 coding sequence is TGTGCCAGCACCCAACAGGGTACAGATACGCAGTATTTT.

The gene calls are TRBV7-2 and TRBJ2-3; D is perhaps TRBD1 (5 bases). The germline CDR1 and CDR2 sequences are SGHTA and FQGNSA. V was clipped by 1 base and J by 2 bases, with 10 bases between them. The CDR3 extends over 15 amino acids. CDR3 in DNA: TGTGCCAGCAGCTTAGATGGGGCCCACACAGATACGCAGTATTTT. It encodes CASSLDGAHTDTQYF.

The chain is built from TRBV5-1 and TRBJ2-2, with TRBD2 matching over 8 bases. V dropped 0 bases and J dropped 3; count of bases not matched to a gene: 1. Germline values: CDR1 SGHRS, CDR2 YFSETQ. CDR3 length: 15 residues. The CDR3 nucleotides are TGCGCCAGCAGCTTGGCACTAGCGGACACCGGGGAGCTGTTTTTT. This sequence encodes CASSLALADTGELFF. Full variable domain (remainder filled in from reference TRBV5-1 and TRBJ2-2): KAGVTQTPRYLIKTRGQQVTLSCSPISGHRSVSWYQQTPGQGLQFLFEYFSETQRNKGNFPGRFSGRQFSNSRSEMNVSTLELGDSALYLCASSLALADTGELFFGEGSRLTVL.

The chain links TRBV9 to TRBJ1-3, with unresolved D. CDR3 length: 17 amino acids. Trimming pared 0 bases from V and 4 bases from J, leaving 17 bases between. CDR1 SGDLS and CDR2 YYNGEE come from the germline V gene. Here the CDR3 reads CASSVGVTEVPGNTIYF. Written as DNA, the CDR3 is TGTGCCAGCAGCGTAGGGGTAACGGAGGTACCCGGAAACACCATATATTTT.

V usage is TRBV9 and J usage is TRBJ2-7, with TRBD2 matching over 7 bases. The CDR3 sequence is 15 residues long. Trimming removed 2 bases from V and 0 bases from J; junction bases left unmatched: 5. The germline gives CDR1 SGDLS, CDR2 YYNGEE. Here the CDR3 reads CASSVSGQSSYEQYF. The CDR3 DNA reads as TGTGCCAGCAGCGTTAGCGGGCAGAGCTCCTACGAGCAGTACTTC.

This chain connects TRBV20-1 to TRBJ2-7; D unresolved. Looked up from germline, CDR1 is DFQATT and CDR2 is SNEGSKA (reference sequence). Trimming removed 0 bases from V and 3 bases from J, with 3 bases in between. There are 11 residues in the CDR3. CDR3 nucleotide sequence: TGCAGTGCTAGAGACAACTACGAGCAGTACGTC. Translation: CSARDNYEQYV.

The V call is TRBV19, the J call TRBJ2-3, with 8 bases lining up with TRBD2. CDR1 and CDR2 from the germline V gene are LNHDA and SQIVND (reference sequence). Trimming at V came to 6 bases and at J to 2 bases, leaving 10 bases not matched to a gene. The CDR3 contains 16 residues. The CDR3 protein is CASRSPGGAYTDTQYF. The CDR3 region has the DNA TGTGCCAGTAGATCACCCGGGGGGGCTTACACAGATACGCAGTATTTT.

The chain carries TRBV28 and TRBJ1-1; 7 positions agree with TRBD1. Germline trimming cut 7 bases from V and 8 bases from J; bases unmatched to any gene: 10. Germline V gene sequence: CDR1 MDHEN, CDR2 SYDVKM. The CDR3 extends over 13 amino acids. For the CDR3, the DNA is TGTGCCAGCACAGACAGGGTGACTGGCGAAGCTTTCTTT. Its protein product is CASTDRVTGEAFF.

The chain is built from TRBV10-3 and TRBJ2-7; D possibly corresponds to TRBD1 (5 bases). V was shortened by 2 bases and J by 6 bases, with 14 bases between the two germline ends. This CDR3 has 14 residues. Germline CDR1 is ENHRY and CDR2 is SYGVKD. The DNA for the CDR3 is TGTGCCATCAGTGAGATAAAAGCAGGGTTCGAGCAGTACTTC. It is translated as CAISEIKAGFEQYF.

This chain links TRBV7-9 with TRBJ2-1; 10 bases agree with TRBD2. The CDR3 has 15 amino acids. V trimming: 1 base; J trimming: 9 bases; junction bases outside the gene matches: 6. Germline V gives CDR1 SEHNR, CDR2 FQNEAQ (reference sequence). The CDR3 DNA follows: TGTGCCAGCAGCTTAGGGGCTAGCGGGGGTAGTGAGCAGTTCTTC. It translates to CASSLGASGGSEQFF.

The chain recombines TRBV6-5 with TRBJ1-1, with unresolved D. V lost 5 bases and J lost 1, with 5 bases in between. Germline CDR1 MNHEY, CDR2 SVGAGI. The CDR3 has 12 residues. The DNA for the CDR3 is TGTGCCAGCAGTCGTTCGAACACTGAAGCTTTCTTT. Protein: CASSRSNTEAFF.

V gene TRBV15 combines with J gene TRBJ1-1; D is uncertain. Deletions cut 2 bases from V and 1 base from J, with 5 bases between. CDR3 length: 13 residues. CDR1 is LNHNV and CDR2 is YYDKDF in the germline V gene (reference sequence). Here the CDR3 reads CATSRNENTEAFF. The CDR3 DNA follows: TGTGCCACCAGCAGAAATGAGAACACTGAAGCTTTCTTT. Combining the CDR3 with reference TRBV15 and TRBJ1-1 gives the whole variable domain DAMVIQNPRYQVTQFGKPVTLSCSQTLNHNVMYWYQQKSSQAPKLLFHYYDKDFNNEADTPDNFQSRRPNTSFCFLDIRSPGLGDTAMYLCATSRNENTEAFFGQGTRLTVV.

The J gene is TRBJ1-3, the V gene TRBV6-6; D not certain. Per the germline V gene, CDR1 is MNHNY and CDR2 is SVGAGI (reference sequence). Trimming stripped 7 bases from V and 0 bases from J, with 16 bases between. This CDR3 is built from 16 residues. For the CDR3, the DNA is TGTGCCAGCACCCTAGGTACCGGTCTCTCTGGAAACACCATATATTTT. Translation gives CASTLGTGLSGNTIYF.

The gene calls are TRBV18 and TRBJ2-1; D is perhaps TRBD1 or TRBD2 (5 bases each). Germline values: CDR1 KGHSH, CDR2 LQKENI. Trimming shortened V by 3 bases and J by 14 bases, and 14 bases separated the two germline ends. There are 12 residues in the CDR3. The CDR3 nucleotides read TGTGCCAGCTCACCTTCCGGGACGAACAAGTTCTTC. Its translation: CASSPSGTNKFF. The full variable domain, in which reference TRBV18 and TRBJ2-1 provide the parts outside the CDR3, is NAGVMQNPRHLVRRRGQEARLRCSPMKGHSHVYWYRQLPEEGLKFMVYLQKENIIDESGMPKERFSAEFPKEGPSILRIQQVVRGDSAAYFCASSPSGTNKFFGPGTRLTVL.

CDR3 nucleotides: TGTGCCAGCAGCACCACAGGGGGCGCGGGCTACACCTTC. It is translated as CASSTTGGAGYTF. The chain links TRBV5-8 to TRBJ1-2, with 9 bases that match TRBD1. The CDR3 runs 13 residues. Germline CDR1 is SGHTS and CDR2 is YDEGEE. Losses at the gene ends were 4 bases for V and 8 bases for J; bases not matched to a gene: 6.

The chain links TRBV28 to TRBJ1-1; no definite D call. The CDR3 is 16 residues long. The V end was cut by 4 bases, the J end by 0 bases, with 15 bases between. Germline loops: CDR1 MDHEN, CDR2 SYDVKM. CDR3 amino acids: CASSWTYGPVNTEAFF. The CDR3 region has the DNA TGTGCCAGCAGTTGGACGTATGGCCCTGTGAACACTGAAGCTTTCTTT.

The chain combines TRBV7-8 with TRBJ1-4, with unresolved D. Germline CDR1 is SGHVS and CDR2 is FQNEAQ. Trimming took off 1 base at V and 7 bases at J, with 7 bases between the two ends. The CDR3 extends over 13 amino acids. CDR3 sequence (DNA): TGTGCCAGCAGCTTAGGTGGCGCTGAAAAACTGTTTTTT. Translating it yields CASSLGGAEKLFF.

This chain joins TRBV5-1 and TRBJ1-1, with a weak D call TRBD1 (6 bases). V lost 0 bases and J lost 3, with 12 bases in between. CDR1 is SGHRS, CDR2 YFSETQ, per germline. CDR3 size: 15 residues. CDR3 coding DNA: TGCGCCAGCAGCTTGGTGGCAGGGGCGGACACTGAAGCTTTCTTT. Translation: CASSLVAGADTEAFF.

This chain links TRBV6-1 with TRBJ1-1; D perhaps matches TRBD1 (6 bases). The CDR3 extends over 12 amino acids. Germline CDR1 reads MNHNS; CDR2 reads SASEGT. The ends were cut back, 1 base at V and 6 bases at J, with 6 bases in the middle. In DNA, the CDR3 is TGTGCCAGCAGTGAAGACAGGGCTGAAGCTTTCTTT. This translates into CASSEDRAEAFF.

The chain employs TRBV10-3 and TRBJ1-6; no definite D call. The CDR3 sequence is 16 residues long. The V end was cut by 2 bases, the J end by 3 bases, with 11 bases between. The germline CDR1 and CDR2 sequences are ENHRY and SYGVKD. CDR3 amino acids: CAISEVYGVYNSPLHF. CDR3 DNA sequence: TGTGCCATCAGTGAGGTGTACGGTGTCTATAATTCACCCCTCCACTTT.